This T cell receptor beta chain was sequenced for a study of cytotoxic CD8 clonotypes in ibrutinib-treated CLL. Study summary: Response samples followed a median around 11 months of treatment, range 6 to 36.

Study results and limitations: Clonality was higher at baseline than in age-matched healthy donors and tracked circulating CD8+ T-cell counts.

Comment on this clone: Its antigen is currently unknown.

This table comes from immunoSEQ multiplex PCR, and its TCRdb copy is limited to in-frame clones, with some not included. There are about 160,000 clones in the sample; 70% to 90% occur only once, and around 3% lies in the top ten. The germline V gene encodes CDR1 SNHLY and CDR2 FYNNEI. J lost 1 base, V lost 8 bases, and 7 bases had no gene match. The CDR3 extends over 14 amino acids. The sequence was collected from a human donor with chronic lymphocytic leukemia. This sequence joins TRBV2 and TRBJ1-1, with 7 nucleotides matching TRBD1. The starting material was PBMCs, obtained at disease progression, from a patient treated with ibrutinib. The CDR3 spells CASRRRTGNTEAFF. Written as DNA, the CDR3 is TGTGCCAGCCGAAGGAGGACAGGGAACACTGAAGCTTTCTTT.